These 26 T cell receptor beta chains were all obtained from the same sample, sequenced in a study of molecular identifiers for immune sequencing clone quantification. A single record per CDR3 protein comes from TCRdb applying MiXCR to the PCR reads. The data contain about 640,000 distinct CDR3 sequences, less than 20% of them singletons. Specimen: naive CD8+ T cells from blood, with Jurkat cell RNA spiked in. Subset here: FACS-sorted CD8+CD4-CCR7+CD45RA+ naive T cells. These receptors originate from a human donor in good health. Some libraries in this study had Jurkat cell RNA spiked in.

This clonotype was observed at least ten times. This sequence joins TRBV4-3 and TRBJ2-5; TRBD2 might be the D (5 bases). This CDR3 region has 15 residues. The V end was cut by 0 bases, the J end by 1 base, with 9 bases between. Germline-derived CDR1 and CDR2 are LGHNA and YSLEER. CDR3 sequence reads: CASSQDWSGQETQYF. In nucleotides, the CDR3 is TGCGCCAGCAGCCAAGATTGGAGCGGCCAAGAGACCCAGTACTTC.

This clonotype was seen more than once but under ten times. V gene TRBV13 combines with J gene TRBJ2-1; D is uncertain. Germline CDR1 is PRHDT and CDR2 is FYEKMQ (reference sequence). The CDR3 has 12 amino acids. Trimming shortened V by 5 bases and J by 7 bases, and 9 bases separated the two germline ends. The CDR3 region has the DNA TGTGCCAGCAGCCCCGACGGGAATGAGCAGTTCTTC. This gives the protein CASSPDGNEQFF.

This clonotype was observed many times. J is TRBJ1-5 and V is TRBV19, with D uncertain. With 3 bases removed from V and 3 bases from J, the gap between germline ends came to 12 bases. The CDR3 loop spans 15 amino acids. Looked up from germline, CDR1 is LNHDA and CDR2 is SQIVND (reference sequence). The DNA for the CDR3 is TGTGCCAGTAGTATTGGAAGGGCCCTCAATCAGCCCCAGCATTTT. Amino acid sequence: CASSIGRALNQPQHF.

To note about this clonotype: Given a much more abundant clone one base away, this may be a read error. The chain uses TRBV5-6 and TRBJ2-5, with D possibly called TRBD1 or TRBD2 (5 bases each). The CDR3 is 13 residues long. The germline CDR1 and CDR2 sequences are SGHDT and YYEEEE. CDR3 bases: TGTGCCAGCACTGGCAGGGAGAAAGAGGCCCAGTACTTC. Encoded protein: CASTGREKEAQYF.

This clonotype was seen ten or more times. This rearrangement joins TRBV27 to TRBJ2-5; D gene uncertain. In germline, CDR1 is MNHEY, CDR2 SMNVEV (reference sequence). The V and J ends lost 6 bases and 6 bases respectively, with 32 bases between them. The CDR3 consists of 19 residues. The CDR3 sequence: CASSPLLRSRAPILQTQYF. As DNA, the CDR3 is TGTGCCAGCAGCCCCCTGCTGAGAAGTAGAGCCCCAATCCTCCAGACCCAGTACTTC.

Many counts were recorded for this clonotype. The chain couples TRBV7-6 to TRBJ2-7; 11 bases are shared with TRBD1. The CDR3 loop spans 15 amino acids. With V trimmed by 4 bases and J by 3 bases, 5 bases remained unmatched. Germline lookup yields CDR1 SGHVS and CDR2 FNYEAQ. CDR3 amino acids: CASSWGQGEVYEQYF. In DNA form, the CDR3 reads TGTGCCAGCAGCTGGGGACAGGGGGAAGTCTACGAGCAGTACTTC.

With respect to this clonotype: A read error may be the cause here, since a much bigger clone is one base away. CDR3 sequence (DNA): TGTGCCGGCCAGGCGGTCTCCTACAATGAGCAGTTCTTC. Amino acids: CAGQAVSYNEQFF. V is TRBV2 and J is TRBJ2-1; unclear D gene. CDR3 length: 13 amino acids. Deletions cut 11 bases from V and 0 bases from J, with 11 bases between. Germline V gives CDR1 SNHLY, CDR2 FYNNEI.

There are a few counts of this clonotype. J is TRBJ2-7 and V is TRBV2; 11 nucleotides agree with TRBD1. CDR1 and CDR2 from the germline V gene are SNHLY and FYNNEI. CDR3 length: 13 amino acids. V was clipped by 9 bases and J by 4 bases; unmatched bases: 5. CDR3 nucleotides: TGTGCCAGTTTAGGACAGGGGGCTTACGAGCAGTACTTC. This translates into CASLGQGAYEQYF.

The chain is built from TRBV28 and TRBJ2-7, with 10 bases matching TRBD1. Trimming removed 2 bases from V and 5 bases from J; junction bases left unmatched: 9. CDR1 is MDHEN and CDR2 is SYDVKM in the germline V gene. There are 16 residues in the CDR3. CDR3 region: CASSLGTGASGHEQYF. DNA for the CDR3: TGTGCCAGCAGTTTAGGGACAGGGGCCAGCGGCCACGAGCAGTACTTC.

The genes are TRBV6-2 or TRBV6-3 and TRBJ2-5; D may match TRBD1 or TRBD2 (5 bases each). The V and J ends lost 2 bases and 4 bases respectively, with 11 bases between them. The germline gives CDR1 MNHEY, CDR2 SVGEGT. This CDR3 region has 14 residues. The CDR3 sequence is CASSYTGPSETQYF. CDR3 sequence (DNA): TGTGCCAGCAGTTACACGGGACCTTCAGAGACCCAGTACTTC.

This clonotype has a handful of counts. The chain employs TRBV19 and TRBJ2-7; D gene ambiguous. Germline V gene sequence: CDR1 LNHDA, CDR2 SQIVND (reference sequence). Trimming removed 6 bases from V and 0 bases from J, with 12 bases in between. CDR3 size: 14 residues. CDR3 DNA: TGTGCCAGTAGCCCCGTTTTAGACTCCTACGAGCAGTACTTC. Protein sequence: CASSPVLDSYEQYF.

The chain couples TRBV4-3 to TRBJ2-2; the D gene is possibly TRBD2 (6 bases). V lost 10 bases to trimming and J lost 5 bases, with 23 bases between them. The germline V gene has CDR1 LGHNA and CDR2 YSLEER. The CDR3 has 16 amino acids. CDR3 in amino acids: CANNPRGQGGTGELFF. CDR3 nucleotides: TGCGCCAACAACCCTAGAGGGCAGGGAGGAACCGGGGAGCTGTTTTTT.

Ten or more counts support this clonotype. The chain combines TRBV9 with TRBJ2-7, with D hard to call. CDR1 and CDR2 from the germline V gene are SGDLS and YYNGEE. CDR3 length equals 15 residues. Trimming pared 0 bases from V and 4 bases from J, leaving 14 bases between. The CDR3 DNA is TGTGCCAGCAGCGTAGGAGTGACGGTAGAGTACGAGCAGTACTTC. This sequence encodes CASSVGVTVEYEQYF.

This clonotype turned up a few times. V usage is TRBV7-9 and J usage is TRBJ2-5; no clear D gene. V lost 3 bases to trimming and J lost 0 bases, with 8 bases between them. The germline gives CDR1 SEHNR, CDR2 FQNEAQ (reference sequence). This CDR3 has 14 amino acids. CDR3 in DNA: TGTGCCAGCAGCTTTCCCAGAGACCAAGAGACCCAGTACTTC. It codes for CASSFPRDQETQYF.

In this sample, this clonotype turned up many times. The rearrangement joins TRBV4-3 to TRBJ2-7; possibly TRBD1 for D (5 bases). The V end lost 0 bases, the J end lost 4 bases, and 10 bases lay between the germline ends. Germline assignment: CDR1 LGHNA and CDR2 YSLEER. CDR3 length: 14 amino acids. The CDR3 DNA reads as TGCGCCAGCAGCCAAGACTGGACATATTACGAGCAGTACTTC. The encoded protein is CASSQDWTYYEQYF.

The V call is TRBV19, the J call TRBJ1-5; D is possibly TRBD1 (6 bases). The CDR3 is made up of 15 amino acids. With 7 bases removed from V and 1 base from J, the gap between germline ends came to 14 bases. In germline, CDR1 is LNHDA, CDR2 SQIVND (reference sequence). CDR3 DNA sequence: TGTGCCAGTAACACTGGGACACGGAGCAATCAGCCCCAGCATTTT. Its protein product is CASNTGTRSNQPQHF.

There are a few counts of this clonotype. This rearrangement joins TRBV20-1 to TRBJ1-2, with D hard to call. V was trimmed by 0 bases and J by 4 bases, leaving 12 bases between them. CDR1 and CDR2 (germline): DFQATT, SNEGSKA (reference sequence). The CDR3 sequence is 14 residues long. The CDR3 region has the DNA TGCAGTGCTAGAGATTCTGGCACCTTCTATGGCTACACCTTC. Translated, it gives CSARDSGTFYGYTF.

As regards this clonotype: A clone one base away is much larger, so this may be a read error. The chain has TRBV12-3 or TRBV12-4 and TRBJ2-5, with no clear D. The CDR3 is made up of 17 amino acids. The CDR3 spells CVSSTIHRSILPETQYF. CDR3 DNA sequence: TGTGTCAGCAGTACAATCCACCGGTCAATATTGCCAGAGACCCAGTACTTC.

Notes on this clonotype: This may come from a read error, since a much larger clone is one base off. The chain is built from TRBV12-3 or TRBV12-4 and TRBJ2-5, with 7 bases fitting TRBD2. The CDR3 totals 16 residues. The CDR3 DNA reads TGTGCCAGCAGCCCACATAGCGGGCCCACTCAAGGGACCCAGTACTTC. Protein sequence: CASSPHSGPTQGTQYF.

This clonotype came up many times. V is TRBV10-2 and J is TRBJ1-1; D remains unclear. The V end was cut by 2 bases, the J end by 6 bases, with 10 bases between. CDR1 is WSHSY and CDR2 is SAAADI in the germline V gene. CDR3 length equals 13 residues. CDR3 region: CASSEGSGAEAFF. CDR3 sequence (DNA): TGCGCCAGCAGTGAGGGGTCCGGCGCTGAAGCTTTCTTT.

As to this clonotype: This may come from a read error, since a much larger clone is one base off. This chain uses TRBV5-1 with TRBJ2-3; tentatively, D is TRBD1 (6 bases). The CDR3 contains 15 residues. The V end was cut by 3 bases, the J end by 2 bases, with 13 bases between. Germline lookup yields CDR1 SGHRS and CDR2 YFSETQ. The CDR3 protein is CASSSGTPNTDTQYF. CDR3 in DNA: TGCGCCAGCAGCTCCGGGACACCAAACACAGATACGCAGTATTTT. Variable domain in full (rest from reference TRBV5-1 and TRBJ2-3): KAGVTQTPRYLIKTRGQQVTLSCSPISGHRSVSWYQQTPGQGLQFLFEYFSETQRNKGNFPGRFSGRQFSNSRSEMNVSTLELGDSALYLCASSSGTPNTDTQYFGPGTRLTVL.

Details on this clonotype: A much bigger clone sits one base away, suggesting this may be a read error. This CDR3 is CASSWTEYQETQYF. CDR3 DNA: TGCGCCAGCAGCTGGACGGAGTACCAAGAGACCCAGTACTTC. The chain joins TRBV5-1 to TRBJ2-5; D unclear. From germline, CDR1 is SGHRS and CDR2 YFSETQ. This CDR3 is 14 amino acids long. The V gene lost 3 bases and the J gene lost 0 bases, with 9 bases spanning the gap.

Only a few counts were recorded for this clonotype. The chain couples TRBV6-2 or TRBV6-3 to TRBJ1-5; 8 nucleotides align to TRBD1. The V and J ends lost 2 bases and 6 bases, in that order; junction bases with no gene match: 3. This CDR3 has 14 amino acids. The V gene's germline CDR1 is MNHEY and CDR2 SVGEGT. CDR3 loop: CASSYAGGSQPQHF. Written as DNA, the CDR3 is TGTGCCAGCAGTTACGCAGGGGGCAGTCAGCCCCAGCATTTT.

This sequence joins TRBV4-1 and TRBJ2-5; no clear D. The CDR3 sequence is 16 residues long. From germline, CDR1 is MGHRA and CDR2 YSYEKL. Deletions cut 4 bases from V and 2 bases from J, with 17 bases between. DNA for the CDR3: TGCGCCAGCAGCCCAGGAATTAGGGCCGATCAAGAGACCCAGTACTTC. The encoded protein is CASSPGIRADQETQYF.

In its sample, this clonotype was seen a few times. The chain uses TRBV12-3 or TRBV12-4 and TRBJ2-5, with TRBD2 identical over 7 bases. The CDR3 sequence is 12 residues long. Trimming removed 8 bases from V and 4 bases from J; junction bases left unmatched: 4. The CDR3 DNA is TGTGCCAGCGGGAGGGCCGGAGAGACCCAGTACTTC. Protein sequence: CASGRAGETQYF.

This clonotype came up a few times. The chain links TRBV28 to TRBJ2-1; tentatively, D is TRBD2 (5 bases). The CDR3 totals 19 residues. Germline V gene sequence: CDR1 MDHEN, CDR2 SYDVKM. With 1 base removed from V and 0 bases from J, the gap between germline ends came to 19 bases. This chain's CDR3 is CASSLSPANGILSYNEQFF. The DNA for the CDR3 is TGTGCCAGCAGTTTATCCCCCGCCAACGGGATTCTCTCCTACAATGAGCAGTTCTTC.